The rows below give T cell receptor beta chains drawn from one sample of a study of T cells in Graves' hyperthyroidism and ophthalmopathy. In TCRdb, the multiplex PCR reads were re-called with MiXCR into one record per CDR3 protein. The sample includes hundreds of thousands of distinct CDR3 sequences, approximately 14% of them seen just once. Source material: blood. These TCRs come from a woman in her 50s with Graves' ophthalmopathy. Both conserved end residues are part of each CDR3. Each record gives: J gene, V gene, clone size, D gene, CDR3 DNA, CDR3 protein. A D gene is named only where the DNA matches it firmly. Where a row states a size, it is once, few, many or the class of an expanded clone; other rows omit it.

>TRBJ1-1|TRBV20-1|many|NA
TGCAGTGCTAGAGTTAATAAGGCAGGGATGAACACTGAAGCTTTCTTT
CSARVNKAGMNTEAFF
>TRBJ2-7|TRBV20-1|NA|TRBD2
TGCAGTGCTAGGGAGGGACTAGCGGGAGGAGAGGACGAGCAGTACTTC
CSAREGLAGGEDEQYF
>TRBJ2-7|TRBV7-9|many|NA
TGTGCCAGCAGTCCCGCCACCCAATGGGGTAGTCCCTACGAGCAGTACTTC
CASSPATQWGSPYEQYF
>TRBJ2-5|TRBV9|few|NA
TGTGCCAGCAACGTAGGGCAGAGCAGCGCTTACCAAGAGACCCAGTACTTC
CASNVGQSSAYQETQYF
>TRBJ2-5|TRBV5-1|NA|NA
TGCGCCAGCAGCTTGGATGCAGCGCCCCAAGAGGCCCAGTACTTC
CASSLDAAPQEAQYF
>TRBJ2-7|TRBV4-3|NA|NA
TGCGCCAGCAGCCAAGATCCAGGCCAGACCTACGAGCAGTACTTC
CASSQDPGQTYEQYF
>TRBJ1-5|TRBV7-9|once|NA
TGTGCCGGCCAGCGGAATAGCAATCAGCCCCAGCATTTT
CAGQRNSNQPQHF
>TRBJ2-5|TRBV7-9|many|TRBD1
TGTGCCAGCAGCTCCACGACAGGGGACTCGGGGGAGACCCAGTACTTC
CASSSTTGDSGETQYF
>TRBJ2-2|TRBV2|many|NA
TGTGCCAGCAGTGATACAGCCGGGACCGGGGAGCTGTTTTTT
CASSDTAGTGELFF
>TRBJ2-5|TRBV20-1|NA|NA
TGCAGTGCCGACCCCCAGCGAGGAGGGGAGACCCAGTACTTC
CSADPQRGGETQYF
>TRBJ2-2|TRBV10-3|many|TRBD1
TGTGCCATCAGGAAGGGACAGTACACCGGGGAGCTGTTTTTT
CAIRKGQYTGELFF
>TRBJ2-2|TRBV28|few|TRBD2
TGTGCCAGCAGTTTTGTAGCGGGAGACACCGGGGAGCTGTTTTTT
CASSFVAGDTGELFF
>TRBJ2-1|TRBV30|many|TRBD2
TGTGCCTGGAGTTATGCGAAGCTAGCGGGACGGGATGAGCAGTTCTTC
CAWSYAKLAGRDEQFF
>TRBJ2-7|TRBV6-1|NA|NA
TGTGCCAGCAGTGGGGCCCTTCAGGCCCGCTACGAGCAGTACTTC
CASSGALQARYEQYF
>TRBJ2-1|TRBV19|few|NA
TGTGCCAGTAGTATATTAGCCGGGACAAGCGACAATGAGCAGTTCTTC
CASSILAGTSDNEQFF
>TRBJ1-1|TRBV19|few|NA
TGTGCCAGTAGTTCCTTGGGAGGGAAGAGGGACACTGAAGCTTTCTTT
CASSSLGGKRDTEAFF
>TRBJ1-3|TRBV18|NA|NA
TGTGCCAGCTCACTGGACAGATTTGGAAACACCATATATTTT
CASSLDRFGNTIYF
>TRBJ1-4|TRBV4-2|few|NA
TGTGCCAGCAGCCAAGGGTTCAGAACCACTACTAATGAAAAACTGTTTTTT
CASSQGFRTTTNEKLFF
>TRBJ1-4|TRBV5-4|NA|TRBD1
TGTGCCAGCAGCCGAGGGGGCGCCTTTCAATCGAATGAAAAACTGTTTTTT
CASSRGGAFQSNEKLFF
>TRBJ1-3|TRBV7-9|few|NA
TGTGCCAGCAGCGGCACGGTGGTTACTAATAGAAACACCATATATTTT
CASSGTVVTNRNTIYF
>TRBJ1-2|TRBV7-9|many|TRBD1
TGTGCCAGCAGCGACCGGGACAGGGGTATGTTCGGCTACACCTTC
CASSDRDRGMFGYTF
>TRBJ1-2|TRBV7-8|many|NA
TGTGCCAGCTGCGGTTTTGAAAACTGCTATGGCTACACCTTC
CASCGFENCYGYTF
>TRBJ2-1|TRBV5-1|few|NA
TGCGCCAGCAGCCCCCTGGAGAGCGGCTCCTACAATGAGCAGTTCTTC
CASSPLESGSYNEQFF
>TRBJ1-1|TRBV12-3/TRBV12-4|NA|NA
TGTGCCAGCATTCCTTCGAGGGGGGGGACTGAAGCTTTCTTT
CASIPSRGGTEAFF
>TRBJ2-7|TRBV6-1|NA|NA
TGTGCCAGCAGTACCTCGAAACCGTCCTCCTACGAGCAGTACTTC
CASSTSKPSSYEQYF
>TRBJ2-1|TRBV5-1|many|TRBD1
TGCGCCAGCAGCTCCGCGGTTTTGGGACAGGGGTCCAATGAGCAGTTCTTC
CASSSAVLGQGSNEQFF
>TRBJ2-7|TRBV18|many|NA
TGTGCCAGCTCACGGGACAACTCCTACGAGCAGTACTTC
CASSRDNSYEQYF
>TRBJ1-2|TRBV28|many|NA
TGTGCCAGCAGTTTTCTAGACAGAGATGGCTACACCTTC
CASSFLDRDGYTF
>TRBJ1-6|TRBV7-3|few|TRBD1
TGTGCCAGCAGCTTGACAGGGATTGGCAATTCACCCCTCCACTTT
CASSLTGIGNSPLHF
>TRBJ1-2|TRBV4-3|NA|TRBD1
TGCGCCAGCAGCCAAGAAGGCAGGGGGTGGTATGGCTACACCTTC
CASSQEGRGWYGYTF
>TRBJ1-4|TRBV6-1|few|NA
TGTGCCAGCATGGCTCAGGCTAATGAAAAACTGTTTTTT
CASMAQANEKLFF
>TRBJ2-1|TRBV20-1|NA|NA
TGCAGTGCTAGATGGGCGGGCACCAATGAGCAGTTCTTC
CSARWAGTNEQFF
>TRBJ2-7|TRBV5-8|many|TRBD1
TGTGCCAGCAGCTTGCGGGACAGGGTATACCACGAGCAGTACTTC
CASSLRDRVYHEQYF
>TRBJ2-2|TRBV5-4|NA|TRBD2
TGTGCCAGCAGCTTGCCGGGACTAGCGGCCACCGGGGAGCTGTTTTTT
CASSLPGLAATGELFF
>TRBJ2-5|TRBV20-1|NA|NA
TGCAGTGCTAGAGATCTATCTGGGGGAGGAGAGACCCAGTACTTC
CSARDLSGGGETQYF
>TRBJ2-7|TRBV28|NA|NA
TGTGCCAGCAGTACCATACGACGGGCCGAGCAGTACTTC
CASSTIRRAEQYF
>TRBJ2-1|TRBV6-2/TRBV6-3|many|TRBD2
TGTGCCAGCAGGAGACTAGCGGGAGGCTTCTACAATGAGCAGTTCTTC
CASRRLAGGFYNEQFF
>TRBJ2-1|TRBV28|many|NA
TGTGCCAGCAGTTTATATGGGACGCGGAGATACAATGAGCAGTTCTTC
CASSLYGTRRYNEQFF
>TRBJ1-6|TRBV28|few|TRBD1
TGTGCCAGCCTACAGGGGTATAATTCACCCCTCCACTTT
CASLQGYNSPLHF
>TRBJ1-2|TRBV7-8|many|TRBD1
TGTGCCAGCAGCCACCTAGGGACAGGGAATATGGGAGTCTATGGCTACACCTTC
CASSHLGTGNMGVYGYTF
>TRBJ1-1|TRBV24-1|few|TRBD1
TGTGCCACCAGTGCTACGACAGGGGCCACTGAAGCTTTCTTT
CATSATTGATEAFF
>TRBJ2-7|TRBV11-2|many|TRBD2
TGTGCCAGCAGCTTAGCCAGACAGACCGGGACTAGCGGGAGGCGGGAGACCTACGAGCAGTACTTC
CASSLARQTGTSGRRETYEQYF
>TRBJ2-1|TRBV19|NA|TRBD2
TGTGCCAGTACCAAAGGACTAGCGGGAGGGCCTATCAAATGGGATGAGCAGTTCTTC
CASTKGLAGGPIKWDEQFF
>TRBJ2-3|TRBV28|many|TRBD2
TGTGCCAGCAGTTTGCCGGGACTAGCGGGATACTGGACAGATACGCAGTATTTT
CASSLPGLAGYWTDTQYF
>TRBJ1-2|TRBV6-2/TRBV6-3|few|NA
TGTGCCAGCAGTTACGTCATGACCGACGAAGAATACTATGGCTACACCTTC
CASSYVMTDEEYYGYTF
>TRBJ2-7|TRBV27|NA|NA
TGTGCCAGCCTCAACCAGGGGCCCGAGCAGTACTTC
CASLNQGPEQYF
>TRBJ2-3|TRBV12-5|few|NA
TGTGCTAGTGGTTTGGTAGTAGCCAGCGCAGATACGCAGTATTTT
CASGLVVASADTQYF
>TRBJ1-2|TRBV9|NA|TRBD1
TGTGCCAGCAGCACCCCCCGGGACAGGGGTTCAAGTGGCTACACCTTC
CASSTPRDRGSSGYTF